The 25 T cell receptor beta chains below come from one sample, sequenced in a study of blood T cell repertoires in COVID-19. Here immunoSEQ multiplex PCR was the method, and the copy in TCRdb shows in-frame clones only, minus some. The sample contains 45,000 to 65,000 clones, 83% of which appear only once. The sequencing input was peripheral blood. Receptor source: a man aged 35 to 55 with acute or convalescent COVID-19.

The CDR3 is CASSLNLMQEKLFF. The CDR3 DNA sequence: TGCGCCAGCAGCTTAAATTTGATGCAGGAAAAACTGTTTTTT. The rearrangement uses TRBV5-1 and TRBJ1-4; D is unclear. V was shortened by 2 bases and J by 8 bases, with 13 bases between the two germline ends. From germline, CDR1 is SGHRS and CDR2 YFSETQ. This CDR3 region has 14 residues.

This chain connects TRBV14 to TRBJ1-1, with TRBD1 matching 8 bases. The CDR3 extends over 16 amino acids. Germline V gives CDR1 SGHDN, CDR2 FVKESK. J was trimmed by 1 base and V by 1 base; bases with no gene match: 5. CDR3 amino acids: CASSQARGLGNTEAFF. CDR3 bases: TGTGCCAGCAGCCAAGCCAGGGGGCTGGGGAACACTGAAGCTTTCTTT.

V usage is TRBV5-1 and J usage is TRBJ2-3; D may be TRBD1 (6 bases). There are 16 residues in the CDR3. CDR1 is SGHRS and CDR2 is YFSETQ in the germline V gene. Trimming stripped 4 bases from V and 6 bases from J, with 21 bases between. The CDR3 here is CASSPQGPGRADTQYF. The CDR3 DNA is TGCGCCAGCAGCCCCCAGGGGCCGGGTCGCGCGGATACGCAGTATTTT.

The chain is built from TRBV2 and TRBJ2-3; D gene ambiguous. The ends were cut back, 4 bases at V and 2 bases at J, with 10 bases in the middle. The CDR3 covers 14 residues. Looked up from germline, CDR1 is SNHLY and CDR2 is FYNNEI. The CDR3: CASSVRWNTDTQYF. Here the CDR3 DNA reads TGTGCCAGCAGTGTGCGGTGGAACACAGATACGCAGTATTTT.

The J gene is TRBJ1-4, the V gene TRBV7-2; 8 positions agree with TRBD1. Trimming removed 4 bases from V and 2 bases from J; junction bases left unmatched: 9. Germline CDR1 SGHTA, CDR2 FQGNSA. The CDR3 has 17 residues. The chain's CDR3 is CASSSITGGRTNEKLFF. In DNA, the CDR3 is TGTGCCAGCAGCTCGATAACAGGGGGGCGGACTAATGAAAAACTGTTTTTT.

V gene TRBV12-2 combines with J gene TRBJ1-6; the D segment call TRBD1 is taken from the table without a DNA check. TRBV12-2 is tagged as a pseudogene. There are 17 residues in the CDR3. CDR3 DNA: TGTGCAAGTCGCTTTTCACCGGGACAGTGTGATAATTCACCCCTCCACTTT. Translated, it gives CASRFSPGQCDNSPLHF.

The chain joins TRBV24-1 to TRBJ2-5; D possibly corresponds to TRBD1 (5 bases). V was pared by 1 base and J by 3 bases, with 14 bases between. Germline V lookup: CDR1 KGHDR, CDR2 SFDVKD. The CDR3 extends over 16 amino acids. For the CDR3, the DNA is TGTGCCACCAGTGATTTAGGGGCAGGGCATGAAGAGACCCAGTACTTC. Protein product: CATSDLGAGHEETQYF.

The V and J genes are TRBV6-6 and TRBJ2-7, with 11 bases aligning to TRBD1. This CDR3 has 16 residues. Germline CDR1 and CDR2: MNHNY and SVGAGI (reference sequence). Trimming at V came to 2 bases and at J to 4 bases, leaving 7 bases not matched to a gene. The DNA of the CDR3 is TGTGCCAGCAGTTACCCCAAAGGACAGGGGGCTTACGAGCAGTACTTC. It codes for CASSYPKGQGAYEQYF.

This chain links TRBV5-1 with TRBJ2-1; 11 bases line up with TRBD2. Unmatched junction bases numbered 8, after V lost 4 bases and J lost 5 bases. Per germline, CDR1 SGHRS and CDR2 YFSETQ. The CDR3 length is 16 residues. The CDR3 loop reads CASSLNLAGGHNEQFF. CDR3 DNA: TGCGCCAGCAGCCTTAATCTAGCGGGGGGTCACAATGAGCAGTTCTTC.

This clone has only a few counts. V is TRBV2 and J is TRBJ2-2, with 9 positions matching TRBD1. The CDR3 length is 15 residues. Looked up from germline, CDR1 is SNHLY and CDR2 is FYNNEI. J was trimmed by 4 bases and V by 5 bases; bases with no gene match: 5. CDR3 nucleotide sequence: TGTGCCAGCAGTTTGGACAGGGGAAGCACCGGGGAGCTGTTTTTT. It translates to CASSLDRGSTGELFF.

The rearrangement joins TRBV29-1 to TRBJ1-5; no reliable D call. CDR1 and CDR2 from the germline V gene are SQVTM and ANQGSEA. This CDR3 has 13 residues. Trimming left V 6 bases short and J 0 bases short, with 9 bases between. This CDR3 reads CSVLPNSNQPQHF. CDR3 DNA: TGCAGCGTACTTCCCAATAGCAATCAGCCCCAGCATTTT.

This chain connects TRBV7-9 to TRBJ1-1; no clear D. The CDR3 covers 14 residues. Deletions cut 3 bases from V and 2 bases from J, with 10 bases between. CDR1 SEHNR and CDR2 FQNEAQ come from the germline V gene (reference sequence). The CDR3 region has the DNA TGTGCCAGCAGCTTCGGGGATATCAACACTGAAGCTTTCTTT. Encoded protein: CASSFGDINTEAFF.

This clone has a handful of counts. The genes are TRBV30 and TRBJ2-1; TRBD2 aligns across 8 bases. The V and J ends lost 3 bases and 12 bases, in that order; junction bases with no gene match: 13. The germline V gene encodes CDR1 GTSNPN and CDR2 SVGIG (reference sequence). The CDR3 totals 14 residues. The CDR3 reads CAWSSGGGPLGQFF. The CDR3 DNA sequence: TGTGCCTGGAGCTCTGGCGGGGGGCCGCTTGGGCAGTTCTTC.

This chain uses TRBV18 with TRBJ2-1, with 12 positions matching TRBD2. The CDR3 spans 16 residues. The junction had 3 bases not matched to a gene; V was cut back by 2 bases and J by 4 bases. Per the germline V gene, CDR1 is KGHSH and CDR2 is LQKENI. The CDR3 spells CASSPRTSGEYNEQFF. In DNA form, the CDR3 reads TGTGCCAGCTCACCAAGGACTAGCGGGGAATACAATGAGCAGTTCTTC.

The chain joins TRBV7-2 to TRBJ1-2, with 10 bases identical to TRBD1. The CDR3 has 13 residues. With V trimmed by 4 bases and J by 7 bases, 3 bases remained unmatched. The germline V gene encodes CDR1 SGHTA and CDR2 FQGNSA. CDR3 nucleotide sequence: TGTGCCAGCAGCTCATGGACAGGGGGTGGCTACACCTTC. Protein: CASSSWTGGGYTF.

The V and J genes are TRBV3-1 (or the pseudogene TRBV3-2) and TRBJ2-1; 7 positions match TRBD1. V was pared by 3 bases and J by 5 bases, with 13 bases of the junction left unmatched. The CDR3 covers 17 residues. From germline, CDR1 is LGHDT and CDR2 YNNKEL (reference sequence). CDR3 amino acids: CASSHFRLRGSHNEQFF. The CDR3 DNA follows: TGTGCCAGCAGCCATTTCCGCCTCAGGGGGAGCCACAATGAGCAGTTCTTC.

V usage is TRBV2 and J usage is TRBJ2-1, with D hard to call. The CDR3 extends over 11 amino acids. Trimming shortened V by 6 bases and J by 7 bases, and 7 bases separated the two germline ends. Germline V gene lookup returns CDR1 SNHLY and CDR2 FYNNEI. The CDR3 region is CASRGWNEQFF. The CDR3 nucleotides read TGTGCCAGCAGGGGCTGGAATGAGCAGTTCTTC.

The chain employs TRBV19 and TRBJ2-7, with no clear D. Trimming left V 4 bases short and J 2 bases short, with 21 bases between. Germline loops: CDR1 LNHDA, CDR2 SQIVND (reference sequence). The CDR3 totals 17 residues. In DNA, the CDR3 is TGTGCCAGTAGTAACCCTTGGAGTCGACTGTCAACCTACGAGCAGTACTTC. Translation: CASSNPWSRLSTYEQYF.

The V and J genes are TRBV7-2 and TRBJ1-1, with D uncertain. CDR1 SGHTA and CDR2 FQGNSA come from the germline V gene. The V end lost 2 bases, the J end lost 2 bases, and 6 bases lay between the germline ends. The CDR3 extends over 13 amino acids. The CDR3 here is CASSLTRNTEAFF. The CDR3, as DNA: TGTGCCAGCAGCTTAACCAGAAACACTGAAGCTTTCTTT.

This chain joins TRBV6-1 and TRBJ2-7; TRBD1 aligns across 9 bases. Losses at the gene ends were 6 bases for V and 1 base for J; bases not matched to a gene: 4. The CDR3 covers 14 residues. Looked up from germline, CDR1 is MNHNS and CDR2 is SASEGT. CDR3 nucleotides: TGTGCCAGCAGGCCGGGACAGGGTTCCTACGAGCAGTACGTC. It yields the protein CASRPGQGSYEQYV.

This sequence joins TRBV10-2 and TRBJ2-7; 8 nucleotides align to TRBD2. Germline values: CDR1 WSHSY, CDR2 SAAADI. The CDR3 has 13 amino acids. V was pared by 2 bases and J by 7 bases, with 4 bases of the junction left unmatched. The CDR3 here is CASSETGGREQYV. CDR3 DNA sequence: TGCGCCAGCAGTGAGACGGGGGGGAGGGAGCAGTACGTC.

This clone was picked up a small number of times. This chain links TRBV2 with TRBJ1-1, with D hard to call. The CDR3 loop spans 15 amino acids. Germline-derived CDR1 and CDR2 are SNHLY and FYNNEI. Trimming pared 2 bases from V and 1 base from J, leaving 11 bases between. The CDR3 region is CASSEQSRRNTEAFF. The CDR3 nucleotides are TGTGCCAGCAGTGAACAGTCCCGCCGGAACACTGAAGCTTTCTTT.

The chain joins TRBV24-1 to TRBJ1-5; 12 bases are shared with TRBD1. Germline trimming cut 10 bases from V and 2 bases from J; bases unmatched to any gene: 2. This CDR3 has 14 amino acids. Germline-derived CDR1 and CDR2 are KGHDR and SFDVKD. The CDR3 loop reads CATGTGGGNQPQHF. The CDR3 coding sequence is TGTGCCACGGGGACAGGGGGCGGCAATCAGCCCCAGCATTTT.

The chain recombines TRBV6-2 or TRBV6-3 with TRBJ1-2; 8 nucleotides match TRBD1. J gave up 2 bases and V 4 bases, and 6 bases lay outside the gene matches. Germline values: CDR1 MNHEY, CDR2 SVGEGT. The CDR3 consists of 15 residues. CDR3: CASSFGQGRNYGYTF. The CDR3 DNA reads TGTGCCAGCAGTTTCGGACAGGGACGAAACTATGGCTACACCTTC.

V usage is TRBV10-1 and J usage is TRBJ2-2; 9 nucleotides align to TRBD2. J gave up 8 bases and V 0 bases, and 1 base lay outside the gene matches. This CDR3 comprises 14 residues. The V gene's germline CDR1 is WNHNN and CDR2 SYGVQD (reference sequence). CDR3 protein: CASSESSGRGELFF. CDR3 sequence (DNA): TGCGCCAGCAGTGAGTCTAGCGGGAGAGGGGAGCTGTTTTTT.